This is a list of T cell receptor beta chains from one sample in a study of blood T cell repertoires in COVID-19. Profiling relied on immunoSEQ multiplex PCR, and the TCRdb table lists in-frame clones only, not all of them. Here the sample spans around 100,000 clones, roughly 87% being singletons. The source material was peripheral blood. These receptor sequences come from a human donor in a cohort sampled during active COVID-19. Both conserved end residues are part of each CDR3. The order of the fields is CDR3 protein, CDR3 DNA, D gene, J gene, clone size, V gene. The D gene is left open where the match is weak. Not all rows give a size; the values are once, few, many and, for expanded clones, a class.

cdr3_aa: CASSIRNQPQHF; cdr3_nt: TGTGCCAGTAGTATCAGGAATCAGCCCCAGCATTTT; d_call: NA; j_call: TRBJ1-5; clone_size: NA; v_call: TRBV19
cdr3_aa: CASSYRVGDSPLHF; cdr3_nt: TGTGCCAGCAGCTACAGGGTAGGGGATTCACCCCTCCACTTT; d_call: NA; j_call: TRBJ1-6; clone_size: few; v_call: TRBV6-6
cdr3_aa: CASSFYVQGSNKNIQYF; cdr3_nt: TGTGCCAGCAGCTTCTACGTACAGGGTTCGAACAAAAACATTCAGTACTTC; d_call: NA; j_call: TRBJ2-4; clone_size: NA; v_call: TRBV7-8
cdr3_aa: CASSYGTRSGADTQYF; cdr3_nt: TGTGCCAGCAGTTACGGGACTAGGTCTGGGGCAGATACGCAGTATTTT; d_call: TRBD2; j_call: TRBJ2-3; clone_size: NA; v_call: TRBV6-6
cdr3_aa: CASSRLKANEQFF; cdr3_nt: TGTGCCAGCAGTCGACTTAAAGCCAATGAGCAGTTCTTC; d_call: NA; j_call: TRBJ2-1; clone_size: once; v_call: TRBV12-3/TRBV12-4
cdr3_aa: CASSQGLAENTDTQYF; cdr3_nt: TGTGCCAGCAGCCAAGGACTAGCGGAAAACACAGATACGCAGTATTTT; d_call: TRBD2; j_call: TRBJ2-3; clone_size: NA; v_call: TRBV4-2
cdr3_aa: CASSMGLSTDTQYF; cdr3_nt: TGCGCCAGCAGCATGGGACTAAGCACAGATACGCAGTATTTT; d_call: TRBD2; j_call: TRBJ2-3; clone_size: NA; v_call: TRBV5-1
cdr3_aa: CASSATGLAGSDTQYF; cdr3_nt: TGTGCCAGCTCAGCCACGGGACTAGCGGGATCAGATACGCAGTATTTT; d_call: TRBD2; j_call: TRBJ2-3; clone_size: NA; v_call: TRBV18
cdr3_aa: CASSPTRQGYSNQPQHF; cdr3_nt: TGTGCCAGCAGTCCAACCAGACAGGGATATAGCAATCAGCCCCAGCATTTT; d_call: TRBD1; j_call: TRBJ1-5; clone_size: NA; v_call: TRBV27
cdr3_aa: CSVEDQGLNTQYF; cdr3_nt: TGCAGCGTTGAAGATCAGGGTTTGAATACGCAGTATTTT; d_call: NA; j_call: TRBJ2-3; clone_size: NA; v_call: TRBV29-1
cdr3_aa: CASSVGWDSISYNEQFF; cdr3_nt: TGTGCCAGCAGCGTAGGGTGGGACTCCATATCCTACAATGAGCAGTTCTTC; d_call: NA; j_call: TRBJ2-1; clone_size: NA; v_call: TRBV9
cdr3_aa: CASSPFGVPEKLFF; cdr3_nt: TGTGCCAGCTCACCATTCGGGGTCCCGGAAAAACTGTTTTTT; d_call: NA; j_call: TRBJ1-4; clone_size: NA; v_call: TRBV18
cdr3_aa: CSVPGNRRVGELFF; cdr3_nt: TGCAGCGTCCCCGGGAACCGAAGGGTCGGGGAGCTGTTTTTT; d_call: NA; j_call: TRBJ2-2; clone_size: NA; v_call: TRBV29-1
cdr3_aa: CASIPQGNTGELFF; cdr3_nt: TGTGCCAGCATACCACAGGGGAACACCGGGGAGCTGTTTTTT; d_call: NA; j_call: TRBJ2-2; clone_size: NA; v_call: TRBV5-4
cdr3_aa: CASSLGGIAGAYEQYF; cdr3_nt: TGTGCCAGCAGCTTGGGTGGAATAGCGGGGGCCTACGAGCAGTACTTC; d_call: TRBD2; j_call: TRBJ2-7; clone_size: NA; v_call: TRBV5-6
cdr3_aa: CASAPAGEYNEQFF; cdr3_nt: TGTGCCAGCGCACCGGCAGGGGAATACAATGAGCAGTTCTTC; d_call: NA; j_call: TRBJ2-1; clone_size: NA; v_call: TRBV18
cdr3_aa: CASSPGGAGEETQYF; cdr3_nt: TGCGCCAGCAGCCCCGGGGGAGCGGGGGAGGAGACCCAGTACTTC; d_call: TRBD2; j_call: TRBJ2-5; clone_size: few; v_call: TRBV4-1
cdr3_aa: CASSFPGQGLSINYGYTF; cdr3_nt: TGTGCCAGCAGCTTTCCGGGACAGGGGCTCTCCATCAACTATGGCTACACCTTC; d_call: TRBD1; j_call: TRBJ1-2; clone_size: once; v_call: TRBV11-2
cdr3_aa: CASSLSPSGGAFNEQFF; cdr3_nt: TGCGCCAGCAGCCTAAGCCCGAGCGGGGGGGCCTTCAATGAGCAGTTCTTC; d_call: TRBD2; j_call: TRBJ2-1; clone_size: NA; v_call: TRBV5-1
cdr3_aa: CASSLLAGEFRADTQYF; cdr3_nt: TGTGCCAGCAGTTTACTAGCGGGAGAGTTTCGGGCAGATACGCAGTATTTT; d_call: TRBD2; j_call: TRBJ2-3; clone_size: NA; v_call: TRBV27
cdr3_aa: CASSATGTNEKLFF; cdr3_nt: TGTGCCAGCTCAGCAACAGGGACTAATGAAAAACTGTTTTTT; d_call: NA; j_call: TRBJ1-4; clone_size: NA; v_call: TRBV18
cdr3_aa: CASSQELGDQPQHF; cdr3_nt: TGTGCCAGCAGCCAAGAATTAGGGGATCAGCCCCAGCATTTT; d_call: NA; j_call: TRBJ1-5; clone_size: NA; v_call: TRBV3-1/TRBV3-2
cdr3_aa: CASSPSGFWSEQFF; cdr3_nt: TGTGCCAGTAGTCCTAGCGGATTCTGGTCGGAGCAGTTCTTC; d_call: TRBD2; j_call: TRBJ2-1; clone_size: NA; v_call: TRBV19
cdr3_aa: CASSLDRRNPYEQYF; cdr3_nt: TGTGCCAGCAGTTTGGACAGACGAAACCCCTACGAGCAGTACTTC; d_call: NA; j_call: TRBJ2-7; clone_size: NA; v_call: TRBV28
cdr3_aa: CASSFSGGRETQYF; cdr3_nt: TGTGCCAGCAGCTTTAGCGGGGGGAGGGAGACCCAGTACTTC; d_call: TRBD2; j_call: TRBJ2-5; clone_size: NA; v_call: TRBV7-3
cdr3_aa: CASSWGTGGQETQYF; cdr3_nt: TGTGCCAGCAGCTGGGGGACAGGGGGTCAAGAGACCCAGTACTTC; d_call: TRBD1; j_call: TRBJ2-5; clone_size: NA; v_call: TRBV7-6
cdr3_aa: CASRPGQGAFEQYF; cdr3_nt: TGTGCCAGCAGACCAGGACAGGGGGCATTCGAGCAGTACTTC; d_call: TRBD1; j_call: TRBJ2-7; clone_size: NA; v_call: TRBV28
cdr3_aa: CASSPGQTHLEYEQYF; cdr3_nt: TGTGCCAGCAGCCCGGGACAGACACACCTCGAATACGAGCAGTACTTC; d_call: TRBD1; j_call: TRBJ2-7; clone_size: NA; v_call: TRBV7-9
cdr3_aa: CASSVGAGQGYMNTEAFF; cdr3_nt: TGTGCCAGCAGCGTAGGGGCGGGACAGGGATACATGAACACTGAAGCTTTCTTT; d_call: TRBD1; j_call: TRBJ1-1; clone_size: NA; v_call: TRBV9
cdr3_aa: CAISDPGGRGLYEQYF; cdr3_nt: TGTGCCATCAGTGACCCGGGGGGGAGGGGGCTCTACGAGCAGTACTTC; d_call: NA; j_call: TRBJ2-7; clone_size: NA; v_call: TRBV10-3
cdr3_aa: CASSPDSDSNQPQHF; cdr3_nt: TGCGCCAGCAGCCCGGACAGCGATAGCAATCAGCCCCAGCATTTT; d_call: NA; j_call: TRBJ1-5; clone_size: NA; v_call: TRBV5-1
cdr3_aa: CASSPTGGFEEKLFF; cdr3_nt: TGCGCCAGCAGCCCAACAGGGGGCTTTGAGGAAAAACTGTTTTTT; d_call: TRBD1; j_call: TRBJ1-4; clone_size: NA; v_call: TRBV5-1
cdr3_aa: CASSQDRGLDTQYF; cdr3_nt: TGCGCCAGCAGCCAGGACAGGGGGCTGGATACGCAGTATTTT; d_call: TRBD1; j_call: TRBJ2-3; clone_size: NA; v_call: TRBV5-1
cdr3_aa: CASSKGGESLHQPQHF; cdr3_nt: TGTGCCAGCAGTAAGGGGGGGGAATCGCTACATCAGCCCCAGCATTTT; d_call: NA; j_call: TRBJ1-5; clone_size: NA; v_call: TRBV2
cdr3_aa: CASSLDTSGSVLNNEQFF; cdr3_nt: TGTGCCAGCAGCTTAGACACTAGCGGGAGTGTGTTGAACAATGAGCAGTTCTTC; d_call: TRBD2; j_call: TRBJ2-1; clone_size: NA; v_call: TRBV7-8
cdr3_aa: CATSAPGFDEQFF; cdr3_nt: TGTGCCACCAGTGCCCCAGGGTTCGATGAGCAGTTCTTC; d_call: NA; j_call: TRBJ2-1; clone_size: NA; v_call: TRBV24-1
cdr3_aa: CASSAYSGGTDTQYF; cdr3_nt: TGTGCCAGCAGTGCGTATAGCGGGGGAACAGATACGCAGTATTTT; d_call: TRBD2; j_call: TRBJ2-3; clone_size: NA; v_call: TRBV27
cdr3_aa: CASSLEGVLGDINTGELFF; cdr3_nt: TGTGCCAGCAGCTTAGAGGGCGTTTTGGGGGACATCAACACCGGGGAGCTGTTTTTT; d_call: NA; j_call: TRBJ2-2; clone_size: NA; v_call: TRBV11-3
cdr3_aa: CASSIAAGSGYTF; cdr3_nt: TGTGCCAGTAGTATCGCAGCAGGCTCGGGCTACACCTTC; d_call: NA; j_call: TRBJ1-2; clone_size: NA; v_call: TRBV19
cdr3_aa: CASSERLAGQGDTQYF; cdr3_nt: TGCGCCAGCAGTGAGAGACTAGCGGGACAGGGGGATACGCAGTATTTT; d_call: NA; j_call: TRBJ2-3; clone_size: NA; v_call: TRBV10-1
cdr3_aa: CASSEGGQNYGYTF; cdr3_nt: TGTGCCAGCAGTGAGGGGGGACAGAACTATGGCTACACCTTC; d_call: TRBD1; j_call: TRBJ1-2; clone_size: NA; v_call: TRBV25-1
cdr3_aa: CASSLGTGGIGYTF; cdr3_nt: TGTGCCAGCAGTCTCGGGACAGGGGGCATCGGCTACACCTTC; d_call: TRBD1; j_call: TRBJ1-2; clone_size: NA; v_call: TRBV27
cdr3_aa: CASSLGTGEETQYF; cdr3_nt: TGTGCCAGCAGCTTGGGGACAGGGGAGGAGACCCAGTACTTC; d_call: TRBD1; j_call: TRBJ2-5; clone_size: NA; v_call: TRBV5-5
cdr3_aa: CASSPKGQGAILGYTF; cdr3_nt: TGTGCCAGCAGCCCGAAGGGACAGGGGGCGATTCTCGGCTACACCTTC; d_call: TRBD1; j_call: TRBJ1-2; clone_size: NA; v_call: TRBV5-8
cdr3_aa: CASSFGTGRWETQYF; cdr3_nt: TGTGCCAGCAGCTTCGGAACAGGGCGCTGGGAGACCCAGTACTTC; d_call: NA; j_call: TRBJ2-5; clone_size: once; v_call: TRBV7-9
cdr3_aa: CASSVTSGELFF; cdr3_nt: TGTGCCAGCAGCGTCACGAGTGGGGAGCTGTTTTTT; d_call: NA; j_call: TRBJ2-2; clone_size: NA; v_call: TRBV6-5
cdr3_aa: CASCRTGTSPSEQYF; cdr3_nt: TGTGCCAGCTGCAGGACCGGGACTAGTCCCTCCGAGCAGTACTTC; d_call: TRBD2; j_call: TRBJ2-7; clone_size: NA; v_call: TRBV27
cdr3_aa: CASSQRQGRDEQYF; cdr3_nt: TGCGCCAGCAGCCAACGACAGGGGAGGGACGAGCAGTACTTC; d_call: NA; j_call: TRBJ2-7; clone_size: NA; v_call: TRBV4-1
cdr3_aa: CASSSGTSGVDEQFF; cdr3_nt: TGTGCCAGCAGCTCCGGGACTAGCGGGGTCGATGAGCAGTTCTTC; d_call: TRBD2; j_call: TRBJ2-1; clone_size: NA; v_call: TRBV7-7
cdr3_aa: CASSQGGYREQYF; cdr3_nt: TGTGCCAGCAGCCAAGGGGGTTATCGCGAGCAGTACTTC; d_call: NA; j_call: TRBJ2-7; clone_size: NA; v_call: TRBV12-3/TRBV12-4
cdr3_aa: CASSPAGPPVGTF; cdr3_nt: TGTGCCAGCAGCCCCGCGGGACCCCCGGTGGGCACCTTC; d_call: NA; j_call: TRBJ1-2; clone_size: NA; v_call: TRBV3-1/TRBV3-2
cdr3_aa: CASSIRLAEAEAFF; cdr3_nt: TGTGCCAGTAGTATCCGACTGGCTGAGGCTGAAGCTTTCTTT; d_call: NA; j_call: TRBJ1-1; clone_size: NA; v_call: TRBV19
cdr3_aa: CASSPSGGDRTYEQYF; cdr3_nt: TGTGCCAGCAGCCCATCTGGGGGGGACAGGACCTACGAGCAGTACTTC; d_call: NA; j_call: TRBJ2-7; clone_size: NA; v_call: TRBV6-6
cdr3_aa: CASSSPLAGGGSYNEQFF; cdr3_nt: TGTGCCAGCAGCTCCCCACTAGCGGGAGGAGGATCCTACAATGAGCAGTTCTTC; d_call: TRBD2; j_call: TRBJ2-1; clone_size: NA; v_call: TRBV5-5
cdr3_aa: CASSGEDNEQFF; cdr3_nt: TGTGCCAGCAGTGGGGAGGACAATGAGCAGTTCTTC; d_call: NA; j_call: TRBJ2-1; clone_size: NA; v_call: TRBV21-1